The T cell receptor (beta chain) described here comes from a study of T cell repertoires and Cas9 in healthy adults. Overall study context: Characterization of SpCas9-reactive CD4 and CD8 T cells covered multi-effector potency, cytotoxicity and lineage.

Profiling relied on immunoSEQ multiplex PCR, and the TCRdb table lists in-frame clones only, not all of them. The data show about 22,000 clones, with more than 80% seen just once and less than 2% held by the top ten. Points from the study as a whole: In vitro, SpCas9-reactive Tregs were reported to curb effector T cell proliferation and function.

Germline lookup yields CDR1 SGDLS and CDR2 YYNGEE. This CDR3 region has 15 residues. With 0 bases removed from V and 8 bases from J, the gap between germline ends came to 15 bases. For this clone: Its antigen is currently unknown.

This TCR came from a human donor in good health. The V call is TRBV9, the J call TRBJ2-1; possibly TRBD2 for D (5 bases). Sequencing input: CD4+ effector T cells (CD127+, CD25-, CD137-, CD154-) from PBMCs; culture status not recorded. The CDR3 sequence: CASSVGIGVSDEQFF. The DNA for the CDR3 is TGTGCCAGCAGCGTAGGAATCGGGGTGAGTGATGAGCAGTTCTTC.